This entry lists 15 T cell receptor beta chains sequenced from one sample in a study of beta chain features in type 1 diabetes. Expressed TCRB transcripts were sequenced, since all the RNA that had been isolated was reverse transcribed. Sequencing was performed with immunoSEQ multiplex PCR; in TCRdb, only in-frame clones are kept and a portion is missing. The data hold a few hundred thousand clones, with over 10% observed a single time. Sequencing was carried out using naive CD4+ T cells from blood. The receptors were sampled from a man aged 18 to 29 in good health.

This clone was picked up a small number of times. The chain employs TRBV30 and TRBJ2-3; a possible D gene is TRBD1 (5 bases). The CDR3 is 16 residues long. V gave up 0 bases and J gave up 1 base, with 14 bases separating them. The V gene's germline CDR1 is GTSNPN and CDR2 SVGIG (reference sequence). The CDR3 is CAWSVGSQAGTDTQYF. The DNA of the CDR3 is TGTGCCTGGAGTGTAGGGTCACAGGCCGGCACAGATACGCAGTATTTT. The whole variable domain, remainder taken from reference TRBV30 and TRBJ2-3, is SQTIHQWPATLVQPVGSPLSLECTVEGTSNPNLYWYRQAAGRGLQLLFYSVGIGQISSEVPQNLSASRPQDRQFILSSKKLLLSDSGFYLCAWSVGSQAGTDTQYFGPGTRLTVL.

The V gene is TRBV9, the J gene TRBJ2-3; 14 bases agree with TRBD2. The ends lost 0 bases at V and 1 base at J; junction bases unmatched: 10. CDR3 size: 20 residues. The germline gives CDR1 SGDLS, CDR2 YYNGEE. This CDR3 reads CASSVGSRTGLAGGTDTQYF. CDR3 nucleotides: TGTGCCAGCAGCGTAGGCTCCAGGACGGGACTAGCGGGAGGCACAGATACGCAGTATTTT.

This clone has a handful of counts. V and J are TRBV7-2 and TRBJ2-1; the D gene is possibly TRBD2 (5 bases). The V and J ends lost 1 base and 2 bases respectively, with 9 bases between them. The CDR3 consists of 15 residues. Germline assignment: CDR1 SGHTA and CDR2 FQGNSA. The CDR3 DNA sequence: TGTGCCAGCAGCTTAGGGGCTAGCCCCTACAATGAGCAGTTCTTC. Its translation: CASSLGASPYNEQFF.

This clone was recorded a few times. V gene TRBV30 combines with J gene TRBJ1-4, with a tentative D call TRBD1 (6 bases). Germline V gives CDR1 GTSNPN, CDR2 SVGIG (reference sequence). V was pared by 2 bases and J by 8 bases, with 12 bases between. The CDR3 runs 13 residues. This chain's CDR3 is CAWSSQGYEKLFF. CDR3 DNA sequence: TGTGCCTGGAGTAGCCAGGGGTACGAAAAACTGTTTTTT. The whole variable domain, filled in from reference TRBV30 and TRBJ1-4, reads SQTIHQWPATLVQPVGSPLSLECTVEGTSNPNLYWYRQAAGRGLQLLFYSVGIGQISSEVPQNLSASRPQDRQFILSSKKLLLSDSGFYLCAWSSQGYEKLFFGSGTQLSVL.

This chain connects TRBV28 to TRBJ2-7; D may be TRBD1 (5 bases). V was cut by 2 bases and J by 3 bases, with 11 bases left in between. CDR1 is MDHEN, CDR2 SYDVKM, per germline. This CDR3 is 14 amino acids long. The CDR3 nucleotides are TGTGCCAGCAGTTTAAGGCAGGGATTCTACGAGCAGTACTTC. It codes for CASSLRQGFYEQYF.

Regarding this clone: Other DNA sequences in the same sample also yield this CDR3. The chain recombines TRBV30 with TRBJ1-5; D perhaps matches TRBD1 (5 bases). This CDR3 has 15 amino acids. The germline gives CDR1 GTSNPN, CDR2 SVGIG (reference sequence). Between the trimmed V and J ends, which lost 0 bases and 1 base, there was a span of 10 bases. Here the CDR3 DNA reads TGTGCCTGGAGTGTGGGAGGGACGAGCAATCAGCCCCAGCATTTT. This encodes CAWSVGGTSNQPQHF.

The chain recombines TRBV30 with TRBJ1-1, with D tentatively TRBD1 (5 bases). CDR1 is GTSNPN and CDR2 is SVGIG in the germline V gene (reference sequence). Trimming stripped 5 bases from V and 4 bases from J, with 11 bases between. The CDR3 runs 12 residues. The DNA for the CDR3 is TGTGCCTGGGGGAGGGGAGTCACTGAAGCTTTCTTT. It yields the protein CAWGRGVTEAFF.

This clone was seen more than once but under ten times. This chain joins TRBV9 and TRBJ2-1; weak D call: TRBD2 (5 bases). Deletions cut 4 bases from V and 9 bases from J, with 20 bases between. The CDR3 totals 15 residues. Germline CDR1 and CDR2: SGDLS and YYNGEE. The CDR3 protein is CASSSQTSPSSEQFF. The CDR3 DNA reads TGTGCCAGCAGCTCGCAAACTAGTCCCTCGAGTGAGCAGTTCTTC.

This CDR3 reads CASSLYTGGDYGYTF. The CDR3 DNA reads TGCGCCAGCAGCTTGTATACCGGGGGGGACTATGGCTACACCTTC. The chain combines TRBV5-1 with TRBJ1-2, with D possibly TRBD1 on 5 matching bases. The CDR3 extends over 15 amino acids. The germline V gene encodes CDR1 SGHRS and CDR2 YFSETQ. V dropped 1 base and J dropped 3 bases, with 13 bases sitting between them.

The genes are TRBV7-9 and TRBJ1-1; D not resolved. With 3 bases removed from V and 1 base from J, the gap between germline ends came to 12 bases. Germline V gene sequence: CDR1 SEHNR, CDR2 FQNEAQ (reference sequence). The CDR3 consists of 15 residues. In DNA, the CDR3 is TGTGCCAGCAGCTTGTTCTTACAGAAGAACACTGAAGCTTTCTTT. Its protein is CASSLFLQKNTEAFF.

This clone occurred a few times. The rearrangement uses TRBV28 and TRBJ2-7; 7 bases line up with TRBD2. The V segment lost 2 bases and the J segment 9 bases; nucleotides outside the gene matches: 4. The CDR3 contains 12 residues. From germline, CDR1 is MDHEN and CDR2 SYDVKM. The CDR3 bases are TGTGCCAGCAGTTTACCTGAGCGGGGGCAGTACTTC. Translated, it gives CASSLPERGQYF.

This clone turned up a few times. The rearrangement links TRBV9 to TRBJ1-1, with a weak D call TRBD1 (5 bases). The ends were cut back, 0 bases at V and 6 bases at J, with 15 bases in the middle. Germline V gene sequence: CDR1 SGDLS, CDR2 YYNGEE. The CDR3 is made up of 15 amino acids. For the CDR3, the DNA is TGTGCCAGCAGCGTAGGGGCCAGGGCTGGTTCTGAAGCTTTCTTT. It is translated as CASSVGARAGSEAFF.

The chain has TRBV28 and TRBJ1-1, with 7 bases fitting TRBD1. Germline values: CDR1 MDHEN, CDR2 SYDVKM. This CDR3 is built from 15 residues. V was pared by 6 bases and J by 1 base, with 8 bases of the junction left unmatched. Here the CDR3 reads CASRDSGQPNTEAFF. The CDR3 coding sequence is TGTGCCAGCAGGGATTCGGGACAGCCGAACACTGAAGCTTTCTTT.

This clone was detected only a few times. The chain links TRBV7-9 to TRBJ1-5; tentatively, D is TRBD1 (6 bases). The CDR3 has 14 amino acids. With 5 bases removed from V and 6 bases from J, the gap between germline ends came to 14 bases. Germline values: CDR1 SEHNR, CDR2 FQNEAQ (reference sequence). This CDR3 reads CASSPGEWSQPQHF. The CDR3 coding sequence is TGTGCCAGCAGCCCAGGGGAATGGAGTCAGCCCCAGCATTTT.

The chain is built from TRBV14 and TRBJ2-6; D uncertain. The germline V and J ends were trimmed by 3 bases and 0 bases, with 6 bases remaining between them. This CDR3 comprises 15 residues. Germline lookup yields CDR1 SGHDN and CDR2 FVKESK. CDR3 sequence reads: CASSHRYSGANVLTF. DNA of the CDR3: TGTGCCAGCAGCCACAGGTACTCTGGGGCCAACGTCCTGACTTTC.